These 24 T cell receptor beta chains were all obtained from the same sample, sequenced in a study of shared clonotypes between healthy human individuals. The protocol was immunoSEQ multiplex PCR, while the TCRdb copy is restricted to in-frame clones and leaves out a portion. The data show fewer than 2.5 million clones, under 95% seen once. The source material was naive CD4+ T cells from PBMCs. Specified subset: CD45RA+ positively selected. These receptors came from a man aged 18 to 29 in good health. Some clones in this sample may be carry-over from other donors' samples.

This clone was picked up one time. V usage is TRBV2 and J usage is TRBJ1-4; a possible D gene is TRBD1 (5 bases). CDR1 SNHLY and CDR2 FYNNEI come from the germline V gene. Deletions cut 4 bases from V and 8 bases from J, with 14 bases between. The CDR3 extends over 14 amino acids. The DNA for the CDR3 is TGTGCCAGCAGTGTGGGACGGTGGAAGGAAAAACTGTTTTTT. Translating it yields CASSVGRWKEKLFF.

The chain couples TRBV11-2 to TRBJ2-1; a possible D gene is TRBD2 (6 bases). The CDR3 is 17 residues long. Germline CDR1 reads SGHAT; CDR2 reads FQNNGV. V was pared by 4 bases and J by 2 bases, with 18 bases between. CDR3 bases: TGTGCCAGCAGCTCCTACTTTAGCGGAGGGGCCTACAATGAGCAGTTCTTC. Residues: CASSSYFSGGAYNEQFF.

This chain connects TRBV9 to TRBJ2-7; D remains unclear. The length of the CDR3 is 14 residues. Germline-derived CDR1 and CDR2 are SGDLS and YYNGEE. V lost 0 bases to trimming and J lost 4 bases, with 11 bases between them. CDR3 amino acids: CASSVGPTIYEQYF. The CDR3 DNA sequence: TGTGCCAGCAGCGTAGGGCCCACTATTTACGAGCAGTACTTC. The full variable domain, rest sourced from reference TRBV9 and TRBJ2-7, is DSGVTQTPKHLITATGQRVTLRCSPRSGDLSVYWYQQSLDQGLQFLIQYYNGEERAKGNILERFSAQQFPDLHSELNLSSLELGDSALYFCASSVGPTIYEQYFGPGTRLTVT.

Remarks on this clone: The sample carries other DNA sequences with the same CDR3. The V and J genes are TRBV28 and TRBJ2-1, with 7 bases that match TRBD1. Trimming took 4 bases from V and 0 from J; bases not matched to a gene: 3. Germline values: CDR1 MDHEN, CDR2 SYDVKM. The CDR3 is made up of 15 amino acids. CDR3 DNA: TGTGCCAGCAGTTCGGCAGGGGGCTCCTACAATGAGCAGTTCTTC. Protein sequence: CASSSAGGSYNEQFF.

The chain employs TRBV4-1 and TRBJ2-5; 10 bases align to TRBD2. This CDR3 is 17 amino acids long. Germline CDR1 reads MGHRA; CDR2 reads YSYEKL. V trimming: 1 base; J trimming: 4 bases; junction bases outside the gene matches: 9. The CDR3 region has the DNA TGCGCCAGCAGCCAAGGGCTAGCGGGAGTCCGGGCAGAGACCCAGTACTTC. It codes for CASSQGLAGVRAETQYF.

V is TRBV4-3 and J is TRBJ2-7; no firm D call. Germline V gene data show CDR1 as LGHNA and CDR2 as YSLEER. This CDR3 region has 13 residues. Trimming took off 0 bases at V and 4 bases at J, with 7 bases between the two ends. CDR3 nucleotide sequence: TGCGCCAGCAGCCAAGATCTCGTGTACGAGCAGTACTTC. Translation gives CASSQDLVYEQYF.

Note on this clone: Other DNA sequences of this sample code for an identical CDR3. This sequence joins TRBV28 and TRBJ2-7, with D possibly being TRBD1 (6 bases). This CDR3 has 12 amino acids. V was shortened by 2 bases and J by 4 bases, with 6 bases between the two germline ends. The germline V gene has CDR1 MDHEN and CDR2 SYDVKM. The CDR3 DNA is TGTGCCAGCAGTTTAACAGGGTACGAGCAGTACTTC. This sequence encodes CASSLTGYEQYF. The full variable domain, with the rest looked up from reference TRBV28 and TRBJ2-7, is DVKVTQSSRYLVKRTGEKVFLECVQDMDHENMFWYRQDPGLGLRLIYFSYDVKMKEKGDIPEGYSVSREKKERFSLILESASTNQTSMYLCASSLTGYEQYFGPGTRLTVT.

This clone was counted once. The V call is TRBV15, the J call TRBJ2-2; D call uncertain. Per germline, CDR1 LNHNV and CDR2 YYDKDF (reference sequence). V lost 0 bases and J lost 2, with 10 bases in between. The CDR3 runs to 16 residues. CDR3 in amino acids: CATSREARTNTGELFF. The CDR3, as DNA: TGTGCCACCAGCAGAGAAGCTAGAACAAACACCGGGGAGCTGTTTTTT.

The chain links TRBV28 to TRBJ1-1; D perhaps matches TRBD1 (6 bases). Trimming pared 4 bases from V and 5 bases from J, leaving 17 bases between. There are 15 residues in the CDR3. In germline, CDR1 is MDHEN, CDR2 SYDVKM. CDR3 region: CASSWGGAGETEAFF. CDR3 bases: TGTGCCAGCAGTTGGGGGGGCGCCGGGGAAACTGAAGCTTTCTTT.

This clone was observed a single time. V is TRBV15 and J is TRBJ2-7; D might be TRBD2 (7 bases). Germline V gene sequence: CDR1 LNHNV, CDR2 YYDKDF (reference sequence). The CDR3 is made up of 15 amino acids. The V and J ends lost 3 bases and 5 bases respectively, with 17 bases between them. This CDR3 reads CATSSGGGRFNEQYF. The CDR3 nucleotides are TGTGCCACCAGCAGCGGGGGCGGGAGATTCAACGAGCAGTACTTC.

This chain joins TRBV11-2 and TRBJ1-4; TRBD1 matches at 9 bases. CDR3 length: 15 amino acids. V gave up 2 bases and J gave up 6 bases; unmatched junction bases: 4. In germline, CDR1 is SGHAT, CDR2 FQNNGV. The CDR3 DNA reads TGTGCCAGCAGCTTAACCGGGACAGGGTATGAAAAACTGTTTTTT. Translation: CASSLTGTGYEKLFF.

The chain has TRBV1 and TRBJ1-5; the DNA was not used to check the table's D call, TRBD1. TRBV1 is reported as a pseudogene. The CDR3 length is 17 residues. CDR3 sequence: CTSSPRQGVEAWQPQHF. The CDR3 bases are TGCACCAGCAGCCCCCGACAGGGGGTGGAGGCTTGGCAGCCCCAGCATTTT.

The CDR3 spells CASSEQVKGPQHF. The CDR3 DNA reads TGTGCCAGCAGTGAACAGGTTAAGGGGCCCCAGCATTTT. The V and J genes are TRBV25-1 and TRBJ1-5, with D unresolved. The V gene's germline CDR1 is MGHDK and CDR2 SYGVNS. CDR3 length: 13 amino acids. The V end was cut by 2 bases, the J end by 9 bases, with 11 bases between.

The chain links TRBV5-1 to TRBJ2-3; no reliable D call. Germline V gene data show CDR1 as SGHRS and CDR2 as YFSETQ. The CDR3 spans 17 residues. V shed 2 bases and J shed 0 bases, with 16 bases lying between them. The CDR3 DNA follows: TGCGCCAGCAGCTTCACGGGTGGCGGAGCTAGCACAGATACGCAGTATTTT. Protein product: CASSFTGGGASTDTQYF. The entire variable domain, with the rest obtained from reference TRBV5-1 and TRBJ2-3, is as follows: KAGVTQTPRYLIKTRGQQVTLSCSPISGHRSVSWYQQTPGQGLQFLFEYFSETQRNKGNFPGRFSGRQFSNSRSEMNVSTLELGDSALYLCASSFTGGGASTDTQYFGPGTRLTVL.

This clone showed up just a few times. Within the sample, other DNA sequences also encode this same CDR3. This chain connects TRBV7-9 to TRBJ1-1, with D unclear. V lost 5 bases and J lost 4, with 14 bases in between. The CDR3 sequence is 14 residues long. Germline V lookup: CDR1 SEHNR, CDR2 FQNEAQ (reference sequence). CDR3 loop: CASSLSGVGTEAFF. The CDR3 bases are TGTGCCAGCAGCCTATCCGGGGTGGGCACTGAAGCTTTCTTT.

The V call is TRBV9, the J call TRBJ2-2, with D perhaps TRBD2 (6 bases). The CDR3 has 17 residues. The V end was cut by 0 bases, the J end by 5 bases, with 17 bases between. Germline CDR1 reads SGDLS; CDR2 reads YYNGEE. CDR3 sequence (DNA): TGTGCCAGCAGCGTAGATAGGTCGGGAGTAAGGACCGGGGAGCTGTTTTTT. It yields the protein CASSVDRSGVRTGELFF.

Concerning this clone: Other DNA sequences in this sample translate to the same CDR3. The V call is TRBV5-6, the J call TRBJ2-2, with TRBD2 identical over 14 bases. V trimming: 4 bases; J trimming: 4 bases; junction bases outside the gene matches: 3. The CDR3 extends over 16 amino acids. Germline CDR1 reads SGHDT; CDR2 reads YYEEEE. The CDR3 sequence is CASSRGLAGGTGELFF. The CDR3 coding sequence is TGTGCCAGCAGCAGAGGACTAGCGGGAGGCACCGGGGAGCTGTTTTTT.

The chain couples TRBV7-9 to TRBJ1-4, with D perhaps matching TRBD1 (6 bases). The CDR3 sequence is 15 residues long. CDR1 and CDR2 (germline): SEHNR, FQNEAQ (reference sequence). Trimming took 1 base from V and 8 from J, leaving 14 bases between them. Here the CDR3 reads CASSLDYRAGEKLFF. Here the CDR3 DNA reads TGTGCCAGCAGCTTAGATTACAGGGCAGGAGAAAAACTGTTTTTT.

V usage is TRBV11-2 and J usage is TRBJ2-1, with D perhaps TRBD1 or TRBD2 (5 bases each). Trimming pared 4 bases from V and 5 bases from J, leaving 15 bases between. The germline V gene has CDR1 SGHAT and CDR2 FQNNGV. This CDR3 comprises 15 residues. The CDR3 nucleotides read TGTGCCAGCAGCTCCCCGAAATCGGGGCACAATGAGCAGTTCTTC. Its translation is CASSSPKSGHNEQFF.

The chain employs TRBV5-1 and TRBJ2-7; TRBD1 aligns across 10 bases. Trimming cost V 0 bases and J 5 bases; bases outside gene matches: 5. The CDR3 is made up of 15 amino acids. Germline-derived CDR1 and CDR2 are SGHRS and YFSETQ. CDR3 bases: TGCGCCAGCAGCTTGGGGCTGACAGGGGGCAACGAGCAGTACTTC. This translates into CASSLGLTGGNEQYF. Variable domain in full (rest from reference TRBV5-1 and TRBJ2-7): KAGVTQTPRYLIKTRGQQVTLSCSPISGHRSVSWYQQTPGQGLQFLFEYFSETQRNKGNFPGRFSGRQFSNSRSEMNVSTLELGDSALYLCASSLGLTGGNEQYFGPGTRLTVT.

CDR3 sequence (DNA): TGTGCCAGCAGCTTAGTAGAGCGGGGGGACGAATACAATGAGCAGTTCTTC. Protein product: CASSLVERGDEYNEQFF. The J gene is TRBJ2-1, the V gene TRBV7-9; 9 nucleotides agree with TRBD2. This CDR3 region has 17 residues. Germline CDR1 reads SEHNR; CDR2 reads FQNEAQ (reference sequence). After removal of 1 base from V and 4 bases from J, the junction contained 8 bases not matched to a gene.

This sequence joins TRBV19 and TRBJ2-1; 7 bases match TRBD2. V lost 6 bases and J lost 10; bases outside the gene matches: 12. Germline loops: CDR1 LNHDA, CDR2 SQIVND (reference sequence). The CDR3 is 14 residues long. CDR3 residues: CASRARGLVGEQFF. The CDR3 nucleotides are TGTGCCAGTAGAGCCCGCGGACTAGTCGGGGAGCAGTTCTTC.

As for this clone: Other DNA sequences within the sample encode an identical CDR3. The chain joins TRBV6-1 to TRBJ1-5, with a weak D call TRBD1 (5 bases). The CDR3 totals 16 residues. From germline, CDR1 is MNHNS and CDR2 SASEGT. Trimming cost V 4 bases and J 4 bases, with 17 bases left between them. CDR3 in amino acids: CASSVYPGGNNQPQHF. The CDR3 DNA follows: TGTGCCAGCAGTGTCTACCCTGGGGGGAATAATCAGCCCCAGCATTTT.

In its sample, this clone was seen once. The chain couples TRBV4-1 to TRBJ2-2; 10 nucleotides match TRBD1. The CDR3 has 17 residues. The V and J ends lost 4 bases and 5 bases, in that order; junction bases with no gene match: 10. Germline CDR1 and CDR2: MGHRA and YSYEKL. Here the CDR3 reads CASSRKPGTGETGELFF. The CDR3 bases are TGCGCCAGCAGCCGTAAACCCGGGACAGGGGAAACCGGGGAGCTGTTTTTT.